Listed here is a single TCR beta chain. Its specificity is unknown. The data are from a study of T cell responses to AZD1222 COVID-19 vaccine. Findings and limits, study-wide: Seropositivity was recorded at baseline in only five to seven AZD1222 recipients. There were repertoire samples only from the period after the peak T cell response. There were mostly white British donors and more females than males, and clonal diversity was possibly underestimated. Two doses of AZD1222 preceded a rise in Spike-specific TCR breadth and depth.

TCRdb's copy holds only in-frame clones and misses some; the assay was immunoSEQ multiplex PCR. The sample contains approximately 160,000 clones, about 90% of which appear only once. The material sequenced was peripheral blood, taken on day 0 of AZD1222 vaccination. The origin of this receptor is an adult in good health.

The CDR3 coding sequence is TGTGCCAGCAGCCAAACGCGGGAGCAGTTCTTC. This translates into CASSQTREQFF. The chain employs TRBV3-1 (or the pseudogene TRBV3-2) and TRBJ2-1, with D hard to call. Germline CDR1 is LGHDT and CDR2 is YNNKEL (reference sequence). Between the trimmed V and J ends, which lost 2 bases and 10 bases, there was a span of 6 bases. This CDR3 is 11 amino acids long.